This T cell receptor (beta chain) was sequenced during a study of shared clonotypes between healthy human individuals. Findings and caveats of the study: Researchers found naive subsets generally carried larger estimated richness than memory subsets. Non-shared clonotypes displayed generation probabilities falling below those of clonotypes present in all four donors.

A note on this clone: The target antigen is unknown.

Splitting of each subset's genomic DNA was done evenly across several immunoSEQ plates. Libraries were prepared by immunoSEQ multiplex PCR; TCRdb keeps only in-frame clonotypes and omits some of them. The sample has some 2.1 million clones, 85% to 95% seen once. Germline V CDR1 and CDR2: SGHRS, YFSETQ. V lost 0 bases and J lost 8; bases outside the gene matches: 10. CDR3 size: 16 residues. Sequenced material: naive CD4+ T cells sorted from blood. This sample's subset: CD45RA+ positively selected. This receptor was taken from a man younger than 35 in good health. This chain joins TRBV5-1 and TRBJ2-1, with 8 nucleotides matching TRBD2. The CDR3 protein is CASSLATGTRSDEQFF. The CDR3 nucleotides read TGCGCCAGCAGCTTGGCCACCGGGACTAGGTCCGATGAGCAGTTCTTC.